The 29 T cell receptor beta chains presented below share a single source sample, sequenced in a study of cytomegalovirus exposure and HLA in healthy donors. Vbeta (60) and Jbeta (13) primers were used in the PCR. Sequenced by immunoSEQ multiplex PCR; TCRdb stores in-frame clones only, minus some. The table has about 180,000 clones, over 75% seen once. The source material was PBMCs. The receptors stem from a woman between 50 and 59 years old in good health and CMV-seronegative.

V is TRBV25-1 and J is TRBJ2-5; 8 bases agree with TRBD1. V lost 3 bases to trimming and J lost 6 bases; unmatched junction nucleotides: 6. CDR1 MGHDK and CDR2 SYGVNS come from the germline V gene. The CDR3 length is 14 residues. The CDR3 sequence: CASSESGGRKTQYF. In DNA form, the CDR3 reads TGTGCCAGCAGTGAGTCAGGGGGCAGGAAGACCCAGTACTTC.

The chain carries TRBV29-1 and TRBJ2-7; 9 nucleotides match TRBD2. The germline CDR1 and CDR2 sequences are SQVTM and ANQGSEA. The V gene end was trimmed by 8 bases and the J gene end by 9 bases; junction bases not matched to a gene: 14. The CDR3 length is 13 residues. The CDR3 nucleotides are TGCAGCATCCGGACTAGCGCTAGAGGCGGGCAGTACTTC. Encoded protein: CSIRTSARGGQYF.

This clone was detected only once. The rearrangement joins TRBV5-8 to TRBJ2-7; D is uncertain. The CDR3 is 14 amino acids. V lost 4 bases and J 3 bases, leaving 14 bases between the germline ends. Germline V gene data show CDR1 as SGHTS and CDR2 as YDEGEE. The CDR3 sequence is CASSLTAANYEQYF. In DNA form, the CDR3 reads TGTGCCAGCAGCCTTACAGCTGCCAACTACGAGCAGTACTTC.

V is TRBV5-1 and J is TRBJ2-7; the match to TRBD1 covers 7 bases. The CDR3 has 14 amino acids. With V trimmed by 4 bases and J by 2 bases, 6 bases remained unmatched. Looked up from germline, CDR1 is SGHRS and CDR2 is YFSETQ. CDR3 nucleotide sequence: TGCGCCAGCAGCACCCCTGGACAGGCCTACGAGCAGTACTTC. It codes for CASSTPGQAYEQYF. Combining the CDR3 with reference TRBV5-1 and TRBJ2-7 gives the whole variable domain KAGVTQTPRYLIKTRGQQVTLSCSPISGHRSVSWYQQTPGQGLQFLFEYFSETQRNKGNFPGRFSGRQFSNSRSEMNVSTLELGDSALYLCASSTPGQAYEQYFGPGTRLTVT.

The rearrangement joins TRBV6-6 to TRBJ2-3, with D possibly TRBD1 on 6 matching bases. This CDR3 contains 15 residues. Germline assignment: CDR1 MNHNY and CDR2 SVGAGI (reference sequence). Trimming took 2 bases from V and 2 from J, leaving 11 bases between them. Here the CDR3 reads CASSYGTPSTDTQYF. The CDR3 DNA is TGTGCCAGCAGTTACGGGACACCCTCCACAGATACGCAGTATTTT.

This clone was seen only once. The V gene is TRBV6-5, the J gene TRBJ2-1; TRBD2 aligns across 13 bases. Germline V lookup: CDR1 MNHEY, CDR2 SVGAGI. The V gene end was trimmed by 4 bases and the J gene end by 5 bases; junction bases not matched to a gene: 5. This CDR3 comprises 16 residues. The CDR3 bases are TGTGCCAGCAGTTCGACTAGCGGGAGGAAACACAATGAGCAGTTCTTC. Its protein product is CASSSTSGRKHNEQFF.

This clone appeared once. This chain uses TRBV5-4 with TRBJ2-5, with 12 nucleotides matching TRBD2. Germline V gene sequence: CDR1 SGHNT, CDR2 YYREEE (reference sequence). This CDR3 region has 16 residues. The V gene end was trimmed by 4 bases and the J gene end by 0 bases; junction bases not matched to a gene: 4. The CDR3 spells CASSLGLAGNQETQYF. DNA for the CDR3: TGTGCCAGCAGCCTGGGACTAGCGGGTAACCAAGAGACCCAGTACTTC. Variable domain in full (rest from reference TRBV5-4 and TRBJ2-5): ETGVTQSPTHLIKTRGQQVTLRCSSQSGHNTVSWYQQALGQGPQFIFQYYREEENGRGNFPPRFSGLQFPNYSSELNVNALELDDSALYLCASSLGLAGNQETQYFGPGTRLLVL.

This chain uses TRBV6-1 with TRBJ2-3; 12 positions agree with TRBD2. CDR1 and CDR2 from the germline V gene are MNHNS and SASEGT. Trimming cost V 2 bases and J 8 bases; bases outside gene matches: 5. CDR3 length equals 15 residues. CDR3 region: CASSELLAGGGTQYF. CDR3 in DNA: TGTGCCAGCAGTGAACTTCTAGCGGGGGGGGGTACGCAGTATTTT.

This rearrangement joins TRBV5-6 to TRBJ1-1; maybe TRBD1 (5 bases). The CDR3 has 16 residues. Trimming shortened V by 4 bases and J by 0 bases, and 16 bases separated the two germline ends. Germline assignment: CDR1 SGHDT and CDR2 YYEEEE. The CDR3, as DNA: TGTGCCAGCAGCCTGGCACAGGCCCACCTGAACACTGAAGCTTTCTTT. Protein: CASSLAQAHLNTEAFF.

This chain connects TRBV6-5 to TRBJ1-5, with TRBD1 identical over 8 bases. The trim removed 5 bases at V and 4 bases at J, leaving 4 bases unmatched. CDR1 and CDR2 from the germline V gene are MNHEY and SVGAGI. The CDR3 runs 14 residues. CDR3 nucleotides: TGTGCCAGCAGTCCGACAGGGGAAAATCAGCCCCAGCATTTT. Protein product: CASSPTGENQPQHF.

The chain joins TRBV6-5 to TRBJ2-7; D is possibly TRBD1 (8 bases). Germline CDR1 MNHEY, CDR2 SVGAGI. V lost 2 bases to trimming and J lost 3 bases, with 17 bases between them. The CDR3 spans 16 residues. CDR3 amino acids: CASSYGSTGGDYEQYF. The CDR3 nucleotides read TGTGCCAGCAGTTACGGTAGTACAGGGGGGGACTACGAGCAGTACTTC.

J is TRBJ2-2 and V is TRBV7-9; 8 nucleotides align to TRBD2. CDR1 SEHNR and CDR2 FQNEAQ come from the germline V gene (reference sequence). V trimming: 5 bases; J trimming: 5 bases; junction bases outside the gene matches: 7. The CDR3 consists of 15 residues. The chain's CDR3 is CASSHRGGYTGELFF. The DNA of the CDR3 is TGTGCCAGCAGCCACCGGGGGGGCTATACCGGGGAGCTGTTTTTT.

The V call is TRBV2, the J call TRBJ2-7; 10 positions match TRBD1. CDR3 length: 14 residues. V gave up 8 bases and J gave up 4 bases; unmatched junction bases: 8. Germline V gene data show CDR1 as SNHLY and CDR2 as FYNNEI. The CDR3 DNA is TGTGCCAGCCGACCGGGACAGGGGTTATACGAGCAGTACTTC. It translates to CASRPGQGLYEQYF. Variable domain in full (rest from reference TRBV2 and TRBJ2-7): EPEVTQTPSHQVTQMGQEVILRCVPISNHLYFYWYRQILGQKVEFLVSFYNNEISEKSEIFDDQFSVERPDGSNFTLKIRSTKLEDSAMYFCASRPGQGLYEQYFGPGTRLTVT.

The table lists this clone with a few counts. This sequence joins TRBV9 and TRBJ2-1; TRBD2 matches 9 bases. CDR3 size: 15 residues. CDR1 SGDLS and CDR2 YYNGEE come from the germline V gene. V trimming: 4 bases; J trimming: 4 bases; junction bases outside the gene matches: 6. The CDR3 DNA reads TGTGCCAGCAGCTCGGGGGCGGGGGGGTACAATGAGCAGTTCTTC. Protein product: CASSSGAGGYNEQFF.

This chain joins TRBV10-2 and TRBJ2-7, with D possibly matching TRBD1 (7 bases). The ends were cut back, 8 bases at V and 6 bases at J, with 17 bases in the middle. In germline, CDR1 is WSHSY, CDR2 SAAADI. CDR3 size: 13 residues. CDR3 residues: CASWGDRKGEQYF. The DNA for the CDR3 is TGCGCCAGCTGGGGGGACAGAAAGGGCGAGCAGTACTTC.

J is TRBJ2-7 and V is TRBV28; D is undetermined. The CDR3 runs 12 residues. V shed 3 bases and J shed 7 bases, with 10 bases lying between them. Germline V gives CDR1 MDHEN, CDR2 SYDVKM. The CDR3 DNA follows: TGTGCCAGCAGTTTTTTGTCGAGTGAGCAGTACTTC. Its protein product is CASSFLSSEQYF.

The chain links TRBV6-5 to TRBJ1-2; TRBD1 matches 10 bases. Germline CDR1 and CDR2: MNHEY and SVGAGI. The V segment lost 6 bases and the J segment 2 bases; nucleotides outside the gene matches: 3. The CDR3 spans 14 residues. This chain's CDR3 is CASRRQGANYGYTF. CDR3 DNA: TGTGCCAGCAGACGACAGGGGGCAAACTATGGCTACACCTTC.

The V gene is TRBV7-8, the J gene TRBJ1-1; D uncertain. CDR3 length equals 13 residues. The V end lost 6 bases, the J end lost 0 bases, and 8 bases lay between the germline ends. Germline CDR1 and CDR2: SGHVS and FQNEAQ. The CDR3 DNA reads as TGTGCCAGCAGGGCCGGGATGAACACTGAAGCTTTCTTT. Translating it yields CASRAGMNTEAFF.

The rearrangement uses TRBV5-1 and TRBJ1-2; the match to TRBD1 covers 7 bases. Germline assignment: CDR1 SGHRS and CDR2 YFSETQ. The CDR3 covers 14 residues. The ends lost 2 bases at V and 5 bases at J; junction bases unmatched: 6. The CDR3 protein is CASSLSGTEYGYTF. For the CDR3, the DNA is TGCGCCAGCAGCTTATCCGGGACAGAATATGGCTACACCTTC. Drawing the rest from reference TRBV5-1 and TRBJ1-2, the complete variable domain is KAGVTQTPRYLIKTRGQQVTLSCSPISGHRSVSWYQQTPGQGLQFLFEYFSETQRNKGNFPGRFSGRQFSNSRSEMNVSTLELGDSALYLCASSLSGTEYGYTFGSGTRLTVV.

This chain links TRBV7-9 with TRBJ2-3, with D maybe TRBD1 (6 bases). The CDR3 runs 16 residues. Germline V gene sequence: CDR1 SEHNR, CDR2 FQNEAQ (reference sequence). Trimming removed 5 bases from V and 0 bases from J, with 15 bases in between. CDR3 residues: CASSQNRETSTDTQYF. The CDR3 DNA is TGTGCCAGCAGCCAAAACAGGGAAACTAGCACAGATACGCAGTATTTT.

The rearrangement uses TRBV28 and TRBJ2-7, with 8 bases lining up with TRBD2. J gave up 4 bases and V 3 bases, and 8 bases lay outside the gene matches. Germline CDR1 and CDR2: MDHEN and SYDVKM. The CDR3 loop spans 15 amino acids. CDR3 DNA: TGTGCCAGCAGTTTGGAAGGCGGGAGGCTTTACGAGCAGTACTTC. It is translated as CASSLEGGRLYEQYF.

The genes are TRBV5-6 and TRBJ2-3; 14 nucleotides agree with TRBD2. This CDR3 is 15 amino acids long. Germline loops: CDR1 SGHDT, CDR2 YYEEEE. V gave up 7 bases and J gave up 12 bases; unmatched junction bases: 13. In DNA, the CDR3 is TGTGCCAGCCAAATCGGACTAGCGGGGGGCCCTCTTCAGTATTTT. It specifies CASQIGLAGGPLQYF. Variable domain in full (rest from reference TRBV5-6 and TRBJ2-3): DAGVTQSPTHLIKTRGQQVTLRCSPKSGHDTVSWYQQALGQGPQFIFQYYEEEERQRGNFPDRFSGHQFPNYSSELNVNALLLGDSALYLCASQIGLAGGPLQYFGPGTRLTVL.

This clone was seen a few times. The gene calls are TRBV14 and TRBJ1-2; maybe TRBD1 (6 bases). There are 14 residues in the CDR3. Germline V gene sequence: CDR1 SGHDN, CDR2 FVKESK. The V and J ends lost 4 bases and 8 bases respectively, with 17 bases between them. Here the CDR3 reads CASSRKPGQRGYTF. CDR3 bases: TGTGCCAGCAGCCGAAAACCGGGACAAAGAGGCTACACCTTC.

The chain employs TRBV7-6 and TRBJ2-5; D gene unclear. The length of the CDR3 is 13 residues. With 5 bases removed from V and 11 bases from J, the gap between germline ends came to 18 bases. The germline gives CDR1 SGHVS, CDR2 FNYEAQ. CDR3 in DNA: TGTGCCAGCAGCCCCGAGAGGTCGACCGGGCAGTACTTC. Amino acid sequence: CASSPERSTGQYF.

The chain combines TRBV4-3 with TRBJ2-2; 7 nucleotides line up with TRBD1. V gave up 4 bases and J gave up 3 bases; unmatched junction bases: 5. The germline V gene encodes CDR1 LGHNA and CDR2 YSLEER. The CDR3 has 15 residues. The CDR3 loop reads CASSRRQGYTGELFF. As DNA, the CDR3 is TGCGCCAGCAGCCGCCGACAGGGATACACCGGGGAGCTGTTTTTT.

The chain combines TRBV5-1 with TRBJ2-1; 9 nucleotides line up with TRBD1. Germline V gives CDR1 SGHRS, CDR2 YFSETQ. The trim removed 6 bases at V and 0 bases at J, leaving 7 bases unmatched. CDR3 length: 16 residues. The DNA for the CDR3 is TGCGCCAGCAACTTTGGGGACAGGGCCTCCTACAATGAGCAGTTCTTC. It is translated as CASNFGDRASYNEQFF.

This clone was found once. The chain links TRBV25-1 to TRBJ1-4; the D gene is possibly TRBD1 (5 bases). This CDR3 is built from 14 residues. Trimming stripped 8 bases from V and 6 bases from J, with 16 bases between. CDR1 and CDR2 (germline): MGHDK, SYGVNS. CDR3 amino acids: CASGALGSDEKLFF. In nucleotides, the CDR3 is TGTGCCAGCGGGGCCTTAGGGTCCGATGAAAAACTGTTTTTT.

The J gene is TRBJ1-1, the V gene TRBV9; D is unclear. V lost 4 bases and J 0 bases, leaving 10 bases between the germline ends. Looked up from germline, CDR1 is SGDLS and CDR2 is YYNGEE. CDR3 length: 14 amino acids. CDR3 sequence reads: CASSKDGMNTEAFF. CDR3 nucleotide sequence: TGTGCCAGCAGCAAAGACGGGATGAACACTGAAGCTTTCTTT. Based on the CDR3 plus reference TRBV9 and TRBJ1-1, the full variable domain is DSGVTQTPKHLITATGQRVTLRCSPRSGDLSVYWYQQSLDQGLQFLIQYYNGEERAKGNILERFSAQQFPDLHSELNLSSLELGDSALYFCASSKDGMNTEAFFGQGTRLTVV.

The chain is built from TRBV14 and TRBJ1-1, with D perhaps matching TRBD1 (6 bases). V was shortened by 4 bases and J by 5 bases, with 14 bases between the two germline ends. This CDR3 has 14 residues. Germline CDR1 is SGHDN and CDR2 is FVKESK. The CDR3 nucleotides are TGTGCCAGCAGCCGTGGGGGCGCGAGGACTGAAGCTTTCTTT. It encodes CASSRGGARTEAFF.